Each of the 9 T cell receptor beta chains below was sequenced from the same sample in a study of T cell changes during pregnancy in multiple sclerosis. The data were produced by immunoSEQ multiplex PCR, yet TCRdb's version contains in-frame clones alone and is incomplete. The sample holds tens of thousands of clones, approximately 90% seen once. The sample consisted of CD4+ T cells from peripheral blood mononuclear cells, taken before pregnancy. These receptor sequences come from a female donor with multiple sclerosis, enrolled in a pregnancy study.

This rearrangement joins TRBV7-2 to TRBJ1-2; 11 nucleotides match TRBD1. Germline CDR1 reads SGHTA; CDR2 reads FQGNSA. This CDR3 is built from 15 residues. V shed 5 bases and J 2 bases; nucleotides not matched to a gene: 4. As DNA, the CDR3 is TGTGCCAGCAGCGTAGGACAGGGGGCCAACTATGGCTACACCTTC. The encoded protein is CASSVGQGANYGYTF.

The DNA for the CDR3 is TGCAGCGTTGAGGGCAGGGGGCGATATGGCTACACCTTC. Its translation is CSVEGRGRYGYTF. The chain combines TRBV29-1 with TRBJ1-2; 8 bases fit TRBD1. This CDR3 has 13 residues. Unmatched junction bases numbered 5, after V lost 3 bases and J lost 5 bases. Germline values: CDR1 SQVTM, CDR2 ANQGSEA.

The gene calls are TRBV9 and TRBJ2-1; 13 nucleotides line up with TRBD2. J lost 0 bases, V lost 4 bases, and 16 bases had no gene match. Germline V lookup: CDR1 SGDLS, CDR2 YYNGEE. The CDR3 contains 21 residues. Here the CDR3 DNA reads TGTGCCAGCAGCTCCGGGGGTGGGGGACTAGCGGGGCCGGGCTCCTACAATGAGCAGTTCTTC. It yields the protein CASSSGGGGLAGPGSYNEQFF.

V usage is TRBV7-3 and J usage is TRBJ1-2; a possible D gene is TRBD1 (6 bases). The germline V gene encodes CDR1 SGHTA and CDR2 FQGTGA. V lost 5 bases and J 6 bases, leaving 16 bases between the germline ends. This CDR3 contains 14 residues. CDR3 loop: CASSDRTALHGYTF. As DNA, the CDR3 is TGTGCCAGCAGCGATAGGACAGCCCTACATGGCTACACCTTC.

For the CDR3, the DNA is TGTGCCAGTAGTTCCCGACAGGGGTTGGCTCTGGTGGTCGCAGATACGCAGTATTTT. Its protein product is CASSSRQGLALVVADTQYF. This chain joins TRBV19 and TRBJ2-3; 8 bases match TRBD1. The CDR3 consists of 19 residues. Germline V gene lookup returns CDR1 LNHDA and CDR2 SQIVND (reference sequence). Trimming removed 5 bases from V and 4 bases from J; junction bases left unmatched: 20. Complete variable domain (other parts from reference TRBV19 and TRBJ2-3): DGGITQSPKYLFRKEGQNVTLSCEQNLNHDAMYWYRQDPGQGLRLIYYSQIVNDFQKGDIAEGYSVSREKKESFPLTVTSAQKNPTAFYLCASSSRQGLALVVADTQYFGPGTRLTVL.

This chain connects TRBV12-5 to TRBJ2-1, with D tentatively TRBD2 (7 bases). CDR3 length equals 16 residues. V lost 5 bases, J lost 1 base, and 15 bases lay in between. The germline V gene has CDR1 LGHNT and CDR2 FRNRAP. CDR3 in amino acids: CASGRWGGLSYNEQFF. The CDR3 DNA sequence: TGTGCTAGTGGTAGGTGGGGGGGCTTGTCCTACAATGAGCAGTTCTTC. Full variable domain (rest looked up from reference TRBV12-5 and TRBJ2-1): DARVTQTPRHKVTEMGQEVTMRCQPILGHNTVFWYRQTMMQGLELLAYFRNRAPLDDSGMPKDRFSAEMPDATLATLKIQPSEPRDSAVYFCASGRWGGLSYNEQFFGPGTRLTVL.

This clone was recorded once. The chain couples TRBV7-9 to TRBJ1-3; D is possibly TRBD1 (5 bases). Germline values: CDR1 SEHNR, CDR2 FQNEAQ (reference sequence). V lost 4 bases to trimming and J lost 6 bases, with 16 bases between them. CDR3 length equals 15 residues. CDR3 in amino acids: CASSSRGGFENTIYF. The CDR3 bases are TGTGCCAGCAGCTCACGGGGGGGGTTTGAAAACACCATATATTTT. Based on the CDR3 plus reference TRBV7-9 and TRBJ1-3, the full variable domain is DTGVSQNPRHKITKRGQNVTFRCDPISEHNRLYWYRQTLGQGPEFLTYFQNEAQLEKSRLLSDRFSAERPKGSFSTLEIQRTEQGDSAMYLCASSSRGGFENTIYFGEGSWLTVV.

V gene TRBV4-2 combines with J gene TRBJ2-7, with D hard to call. V dropped 1 base and J dropped 3 bases, with 10 bases sitting between them. The V gene's germline CDR1 is LGHNA and CDR2 YNFKEQ. The CDR3 is made up of 14 amino acids. The CDR3 sequence is CASSQATSVYEQYF. The CDR3 bases are TGTGCCAGCAGCCAAGCAACCAGCGTCTACGAGCAGTACTTC.

V usage is TRBV19 and J usage is TRBJ2-7, with 9 bases that match TRBD1. Germline trimming cut 5 bases from V and 1 base from J; bases unmatched to any gene: 9. CDR3 size: 16 residues. The germline V gene has CDR1 LNHDA and CDR2 SQIVND (reference sequence). This CDR3 reads CASSDIRGQGSYEQYF. For the CDR3, the DNA is TGTGCCAGTAGTGATATTCGGGGACAGGGTTCCTACGAGCAGTACTTC.